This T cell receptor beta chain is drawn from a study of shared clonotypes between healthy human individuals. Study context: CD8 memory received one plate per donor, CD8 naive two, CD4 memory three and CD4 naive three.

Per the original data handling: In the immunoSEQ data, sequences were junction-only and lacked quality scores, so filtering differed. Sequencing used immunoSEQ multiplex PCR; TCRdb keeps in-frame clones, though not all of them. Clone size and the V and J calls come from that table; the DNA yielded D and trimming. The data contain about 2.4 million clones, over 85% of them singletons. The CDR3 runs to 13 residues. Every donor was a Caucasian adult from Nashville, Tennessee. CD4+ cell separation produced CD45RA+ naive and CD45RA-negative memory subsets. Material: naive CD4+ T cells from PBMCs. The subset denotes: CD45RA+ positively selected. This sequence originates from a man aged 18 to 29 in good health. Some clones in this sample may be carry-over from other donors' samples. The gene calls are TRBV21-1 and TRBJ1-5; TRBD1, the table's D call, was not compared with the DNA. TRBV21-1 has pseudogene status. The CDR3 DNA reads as TGTGCCAGCACCAACGATCAGGGACAGCCCCAGCATTTT. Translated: CASTNDQGQPQHF.